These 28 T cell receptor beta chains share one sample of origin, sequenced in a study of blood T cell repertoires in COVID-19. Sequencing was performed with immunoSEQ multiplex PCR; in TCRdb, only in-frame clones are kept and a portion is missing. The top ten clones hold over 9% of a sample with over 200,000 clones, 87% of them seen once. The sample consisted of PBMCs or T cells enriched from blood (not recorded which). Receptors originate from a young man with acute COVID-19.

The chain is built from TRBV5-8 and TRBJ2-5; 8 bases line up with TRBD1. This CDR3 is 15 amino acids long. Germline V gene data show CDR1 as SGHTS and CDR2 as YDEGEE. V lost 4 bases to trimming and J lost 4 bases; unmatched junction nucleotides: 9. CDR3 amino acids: CASSRGSRGRETQYF. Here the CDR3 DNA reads TGTGCCAGCAGCCGGGGTAGCAGGGGGCGAGAGACCCAGTACTTC.

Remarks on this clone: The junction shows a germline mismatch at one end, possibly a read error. CDR3 residues: CASSLVTGEETQYF. The CDR3 bases are TGTGCTAGCAGCTTAGTAACAGGGGAGGAGACCCAGTACTTC. This rearrangement joins TRBV7-7 to TRBJ2-5, with 7 bases aligning to TRBD1. The V gene's germline CDR1 is SSHAT and CDR2 FNYEAQ (reference sequence). This CDR3 is built from 14 residues.

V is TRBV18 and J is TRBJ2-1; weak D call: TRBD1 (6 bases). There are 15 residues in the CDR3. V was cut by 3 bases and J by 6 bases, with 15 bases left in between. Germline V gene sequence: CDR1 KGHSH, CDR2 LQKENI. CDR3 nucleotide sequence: TGTGCCAGCTCACCGCTGACAGGATTCGGCAATGAGCAGTTCTTC. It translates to CASSPLTGFGNEQFF.

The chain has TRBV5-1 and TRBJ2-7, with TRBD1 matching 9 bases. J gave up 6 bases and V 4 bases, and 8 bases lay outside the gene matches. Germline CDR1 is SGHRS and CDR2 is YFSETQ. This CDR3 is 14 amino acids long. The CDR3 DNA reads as TGCGCCAGCAGCGGGGGACAGGGAAACGGCGAGCAGTACTTC. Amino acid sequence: CASSGGQGNGEQYF.

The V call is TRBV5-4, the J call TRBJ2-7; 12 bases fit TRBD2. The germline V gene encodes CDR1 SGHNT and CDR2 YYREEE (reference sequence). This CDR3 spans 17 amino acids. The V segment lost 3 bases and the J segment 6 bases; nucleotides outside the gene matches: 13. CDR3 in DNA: TGTGCCAGCAGCTCAAGAACCCTAGCGGGAGGGCCTTTCGAGCAGTACTTC. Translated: CASSSRTLAGGPFEQYF.

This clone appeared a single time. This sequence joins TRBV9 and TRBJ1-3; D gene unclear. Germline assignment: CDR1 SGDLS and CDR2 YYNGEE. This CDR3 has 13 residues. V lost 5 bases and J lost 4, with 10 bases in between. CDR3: CASSAPTGNTIYF. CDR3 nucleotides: TGTGCCAGCAGTGCTCCCACAGGAAACACCATATATTTT.

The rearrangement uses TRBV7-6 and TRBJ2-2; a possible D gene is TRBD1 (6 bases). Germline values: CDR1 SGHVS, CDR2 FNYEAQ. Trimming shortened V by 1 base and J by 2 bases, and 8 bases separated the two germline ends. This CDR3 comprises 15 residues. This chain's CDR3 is CASSLVGGNTGELFF. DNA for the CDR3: TGTGCCAGCAGCTTAGTAGGGGGAAACACCGGGGAGCTGTTTTTT.

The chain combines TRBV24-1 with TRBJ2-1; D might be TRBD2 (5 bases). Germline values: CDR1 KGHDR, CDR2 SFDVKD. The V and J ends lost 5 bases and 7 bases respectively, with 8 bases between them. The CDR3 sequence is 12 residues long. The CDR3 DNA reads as TGTGCCACCAGTGGGTGGGAGAATGAGCAGTTCTTC. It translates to CATSGWENEQFF.

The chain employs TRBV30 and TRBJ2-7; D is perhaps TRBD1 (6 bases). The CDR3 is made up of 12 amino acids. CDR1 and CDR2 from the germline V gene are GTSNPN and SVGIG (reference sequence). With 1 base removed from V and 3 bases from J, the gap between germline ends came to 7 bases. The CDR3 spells CAWSEGGYEQYF. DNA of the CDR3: TGTGCCTGGAGTGAAGGGGGCTACGAGCAGTACTTC.

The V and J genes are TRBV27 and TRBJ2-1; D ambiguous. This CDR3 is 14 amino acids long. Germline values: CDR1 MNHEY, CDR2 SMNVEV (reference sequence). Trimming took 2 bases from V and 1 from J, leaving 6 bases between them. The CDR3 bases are TGTGCCAGCAGTTTAGGGCAGTCCTACAATGAGCAGTTCTTC. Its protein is CASSLGQSYNEQFF.

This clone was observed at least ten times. The CDR3 DNA reads TGCGCCAGCAGCCAATGGAGAGAGGCCAGGGGGCGTAAGCTGAATGGCTACACCTTC. It encodes CASSQWREARGRKLNGYTF. This chain links TRBV4-1 with TRBJ1-2; TRBD1 aligns across 8 bases. V shed 2 bases and J 6 bases; nucleotides not matched to a gene: 20. CDR1 and CDR2 from the germline V gene are MGHRA and YSYEKL. CDR3 length: 19 residues.

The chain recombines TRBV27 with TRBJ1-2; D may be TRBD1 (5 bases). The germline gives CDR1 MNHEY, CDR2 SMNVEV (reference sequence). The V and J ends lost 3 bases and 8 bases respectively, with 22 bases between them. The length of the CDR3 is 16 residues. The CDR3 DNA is TGTGCCAGCAGTTTGACCGCGGGAATGGGGCAGGGAGGCTACACCTTC. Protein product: CASSLTAGMGQGGYTF.

CDR3 in amino acids: CASSPRGKVGELFF. The CDR3 nucleotides are TGTGCCAGTAGCCCGAGGGGGAAAGTCGGGGAGCTGTTTTTT. The gene calls are TRBV19 and TRBJ2-2; weak D call: TRBD1 (6 bases). Trimming cost V 6 bases and J 7 bases, with 15 bases left between them. The CDR3 is 14 residues long. Germline-derived CDR1 and CDR2 are LNHDA and SQIVND (reference sequence).

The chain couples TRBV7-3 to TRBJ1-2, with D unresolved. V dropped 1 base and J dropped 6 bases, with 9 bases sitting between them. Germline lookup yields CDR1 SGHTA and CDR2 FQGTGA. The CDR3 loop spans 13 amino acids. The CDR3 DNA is TGTGCCAGCAGCTTAAATCGGGGAAATGGCTACACCTTC. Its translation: CASSLNRGNGYTF.

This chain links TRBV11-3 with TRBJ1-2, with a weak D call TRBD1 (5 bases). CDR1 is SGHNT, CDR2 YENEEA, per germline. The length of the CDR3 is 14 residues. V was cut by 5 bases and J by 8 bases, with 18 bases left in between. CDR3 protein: CASSPRGPGRGYTF. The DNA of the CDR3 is TGTGCCAGCAGCCCTAGAGGCCCAGGGCGCGGCTACACCTTC.

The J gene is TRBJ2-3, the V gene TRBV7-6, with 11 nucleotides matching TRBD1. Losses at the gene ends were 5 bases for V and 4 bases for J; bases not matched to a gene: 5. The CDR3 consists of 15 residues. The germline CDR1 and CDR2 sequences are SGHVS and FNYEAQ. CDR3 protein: CASSLRTGGADTQYF. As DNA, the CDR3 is TGTGCCAGCAGCCTACGGACAGGGGGCGCAGATACGCAGTATTTT.

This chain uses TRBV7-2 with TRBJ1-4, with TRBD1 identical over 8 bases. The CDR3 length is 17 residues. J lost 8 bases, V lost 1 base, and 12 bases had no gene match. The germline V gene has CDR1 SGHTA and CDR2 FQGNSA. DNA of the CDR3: TGTGCCAGCAGCTTAGATGACAGGGGAAGGGTATGGGAAAAACTGTTTTTT. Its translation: CASSLDDRGRVWEKLFF.

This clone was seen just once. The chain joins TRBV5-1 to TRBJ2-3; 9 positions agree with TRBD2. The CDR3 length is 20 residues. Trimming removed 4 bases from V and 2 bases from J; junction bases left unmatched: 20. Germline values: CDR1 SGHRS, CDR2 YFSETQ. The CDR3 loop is CASSPIPSGRLLPITDTQYF. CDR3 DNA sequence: TGCGCCAGCAGCCCAATTCCCAGCGGGAGGCTCCTGCCGATCACAGATACGCAGTATTTT. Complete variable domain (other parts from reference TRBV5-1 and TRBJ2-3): KAGVTQTPRYLIKTRGQQVTLSCSPISGHRSVSWYQQTPGQGLQFLFEYFSETQRNKGNFPGRFSGRQFSNSRSEMNVSTLELGDSALYLCASSPIPSGRLLPITDTQYFGPGTRLTVL.

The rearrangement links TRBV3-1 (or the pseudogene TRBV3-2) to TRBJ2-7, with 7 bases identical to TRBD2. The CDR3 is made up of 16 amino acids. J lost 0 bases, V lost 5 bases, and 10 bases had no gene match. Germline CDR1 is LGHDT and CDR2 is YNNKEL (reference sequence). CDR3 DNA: TGTGCCAGCAGCTACACAGGCGGCGGGAGCTCCTACGAGCAGTACTTC. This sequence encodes CASSYTGGGSSYEQYF.

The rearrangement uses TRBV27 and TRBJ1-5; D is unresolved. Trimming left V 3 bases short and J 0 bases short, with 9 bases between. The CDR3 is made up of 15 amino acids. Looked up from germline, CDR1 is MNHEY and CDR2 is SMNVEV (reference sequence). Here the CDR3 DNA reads TGTGCCAGCAGTTTGGCAAGTTATAGCAATCAGCCCCAGCATTTT. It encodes CASSLASYSNQPQHF.

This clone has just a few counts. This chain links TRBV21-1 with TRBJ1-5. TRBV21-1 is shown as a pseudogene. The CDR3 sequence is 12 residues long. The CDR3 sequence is CASSKVSQPQHF. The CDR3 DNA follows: TGTGCCAGCAGCAAAGTGAGTCAGCCCCAGCATTTT.

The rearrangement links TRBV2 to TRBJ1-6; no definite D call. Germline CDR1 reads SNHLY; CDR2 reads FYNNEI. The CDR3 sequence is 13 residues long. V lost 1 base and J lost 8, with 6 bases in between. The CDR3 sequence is CASSEGRDSPLHF. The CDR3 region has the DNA TGTGCCAGCAGTGAAGGACGGGATTCACCCCTCCACTTT.

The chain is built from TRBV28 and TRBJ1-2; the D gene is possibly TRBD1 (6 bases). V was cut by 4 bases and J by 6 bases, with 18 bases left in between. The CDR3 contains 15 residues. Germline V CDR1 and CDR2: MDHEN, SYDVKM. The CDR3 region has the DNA TGTGCCAGCAGTTCCCCGGACAGAGATGAGCATGGCTACACCTTC. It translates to CASSSPDRDEHGYTF.

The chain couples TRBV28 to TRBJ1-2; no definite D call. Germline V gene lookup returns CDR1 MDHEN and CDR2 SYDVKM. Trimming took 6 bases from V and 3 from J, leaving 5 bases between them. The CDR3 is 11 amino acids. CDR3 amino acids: CASSSDYGYTF. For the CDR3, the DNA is TGTGCCAGCAGCTCTGACTATGGCTACACCTTC.

CDR3 nucleotide sequence: TGTGCCAGCAGTGGCGGACTAGCGGGGGTGGGTGAGCAGTTCTTC. It codes for CASSGGLAGVGEQFF. The chain joins TRBV27 to TRBJ2-1, with 13 bases identical to TRBD2. Trimming at V came to 5 bases and at J to 9 bases, leaving 7 bases not matched to a gene. This CDR3 region has 15 residues. CDR1 and CDR2 (germline): MNHEY, SMNVEV (reference sequence).

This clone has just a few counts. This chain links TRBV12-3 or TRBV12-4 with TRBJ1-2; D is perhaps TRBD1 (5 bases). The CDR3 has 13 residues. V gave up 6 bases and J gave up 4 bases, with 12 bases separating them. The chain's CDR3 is CASRGATTYGYTF. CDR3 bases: TGTGCCAGCAGAGGGGCGACAACCTATGGCTACACCTTC.

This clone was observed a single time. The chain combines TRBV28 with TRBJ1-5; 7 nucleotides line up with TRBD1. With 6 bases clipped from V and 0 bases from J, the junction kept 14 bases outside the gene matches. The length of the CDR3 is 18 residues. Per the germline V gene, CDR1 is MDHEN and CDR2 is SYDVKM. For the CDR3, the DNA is TGTGCCAGCAGCCCCAGGGACAGCTTCCGAGATAGCAATCAGCCCCAGCATTTT. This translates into CASSPRDSFRDSNQPQHF.

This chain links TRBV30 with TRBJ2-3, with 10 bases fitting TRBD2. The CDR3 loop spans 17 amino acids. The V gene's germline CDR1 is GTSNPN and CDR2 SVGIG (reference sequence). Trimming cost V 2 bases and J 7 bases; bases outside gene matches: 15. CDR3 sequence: CAWSSLRSGRASYTQYF. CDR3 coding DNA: TGTGCCTGGAGTTCCCTTCGCAGCGGGAGGGCCTCATATACGCAGTATTTT.